The sequence of this T cell receptor (beta chain) was determined in a study of blood T cell repertoires in COVID-19. Study-level information: Acute and convalescent COVID-19 samples came from the United States, Italy and Spain. The cDNA or gDNA used as material had been derived from T cells, B-cell-depleted T cells, or PBMCs.

The authors' processing: From reference gene primer amplification, estimates of nucleated cell counts were derived. Produced via immunoSEQ multiplex PCR; TCRdb's table is partial and in-frame only. The DNA was the basis for D and trimming; V, J and clone size are from that table. The table shows roughly 60,000 clones, with around nine tenths occurring only once. This CDR3 region has 15 residues. Per the germline V gene, CDR1 is SEHNR and CDR2 is FQNEAQ (reference sequence). Between the trimmed V and J ends, which lost 7 bases and 1 base, there was a span of 16 bases. The TCR sequence derives from a human donor in a cohort sampled during active COVID-19. Sample: peripheral blood. The gene calls are TRBV7-9 and TRBJ1-1; possible D gene TRBD1, 5 bases. CDR3 nucleotide sequence: TGTGCCAGCACCCGAACCGGGGGGGAGAACACTGAAGCTTTCTTT. This encodes CASTRTGGENTEAFF. Combining the CDR3 with reference TRBV7-9 and TRBJ1-1 gives the whole variable domain DTGVSQNPRHKITKRGQNVTFRCDPISEHNRLYWYRQTLGQGPEFLTYFQNEAQLEKSRLLSDRFSAERPKGSFSTLEIQRTEQGDSAMYLCASTRTGGENTEAFFGQGTRLTVV.